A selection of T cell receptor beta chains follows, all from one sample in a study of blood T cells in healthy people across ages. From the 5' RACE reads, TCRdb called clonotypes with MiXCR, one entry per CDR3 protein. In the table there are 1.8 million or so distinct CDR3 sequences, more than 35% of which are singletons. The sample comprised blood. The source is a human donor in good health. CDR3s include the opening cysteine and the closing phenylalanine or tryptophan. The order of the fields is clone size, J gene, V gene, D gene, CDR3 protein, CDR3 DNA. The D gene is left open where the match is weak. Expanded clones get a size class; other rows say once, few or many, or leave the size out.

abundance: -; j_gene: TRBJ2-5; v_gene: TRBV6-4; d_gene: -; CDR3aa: CASSGGEQETQYF; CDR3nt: TGTGCCAGCAGTGGCGGGGAGCAAGAGACCCAGTACTTC
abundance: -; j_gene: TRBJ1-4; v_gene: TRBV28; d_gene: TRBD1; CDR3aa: CASNSGTGENEKLFF; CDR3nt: TGTGCCAGCAACTCCGGGACAGGGGAGAATGAAAAACTGTTTTTT
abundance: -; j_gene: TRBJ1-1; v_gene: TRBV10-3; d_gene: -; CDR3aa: CAISELTANTEAFF; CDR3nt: TGTGCCATCAGTGAGTTAACCGCGAACACTGAAGCTTTCTTT
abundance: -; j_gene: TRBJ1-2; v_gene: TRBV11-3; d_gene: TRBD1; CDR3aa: CASTTGGDRGPFNYGYTF; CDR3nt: TGTGCCAGCACCACCGGGGGGGACAGGGGGCCCTTTAACTATGGCTACACCTTC
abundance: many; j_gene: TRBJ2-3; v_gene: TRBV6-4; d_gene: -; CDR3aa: CASSDIGGADTQYF; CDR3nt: TGTGCCAGCAGTGATATTGGGGGCGCAGATACGCAGTATTTT
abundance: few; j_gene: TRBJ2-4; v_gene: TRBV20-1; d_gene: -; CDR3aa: CSARDGRDGQYF; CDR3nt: TGCAGTGCTAGAGATGGAAGGGATGGTCAGTACTTC
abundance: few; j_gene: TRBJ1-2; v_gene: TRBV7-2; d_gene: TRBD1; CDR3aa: CASSLAFLGQGGGYTF; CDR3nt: TGTGCCAGCAGCTTAGCCTTTTTGGGACAGGGAGGTGGCTACACCTTC
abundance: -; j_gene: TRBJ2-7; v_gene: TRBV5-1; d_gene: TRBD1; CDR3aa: CASSSGTGGGQYF; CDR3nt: TGCGCCAGCAGCTCGGGGACAGGGGGCGGGCAGTACTTC
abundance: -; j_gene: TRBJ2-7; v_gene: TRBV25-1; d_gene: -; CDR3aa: CASSERGADYEQYF; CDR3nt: TGTGCCAGCAGTGAAAGGGGCGCGGACTACGAGCAGTACTTC
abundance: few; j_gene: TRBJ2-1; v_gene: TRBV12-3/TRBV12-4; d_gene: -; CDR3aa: CASSFMGEQFF; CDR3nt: TGTGCCAGCAGTTTCATGGGTGAGCAGTTCTTC